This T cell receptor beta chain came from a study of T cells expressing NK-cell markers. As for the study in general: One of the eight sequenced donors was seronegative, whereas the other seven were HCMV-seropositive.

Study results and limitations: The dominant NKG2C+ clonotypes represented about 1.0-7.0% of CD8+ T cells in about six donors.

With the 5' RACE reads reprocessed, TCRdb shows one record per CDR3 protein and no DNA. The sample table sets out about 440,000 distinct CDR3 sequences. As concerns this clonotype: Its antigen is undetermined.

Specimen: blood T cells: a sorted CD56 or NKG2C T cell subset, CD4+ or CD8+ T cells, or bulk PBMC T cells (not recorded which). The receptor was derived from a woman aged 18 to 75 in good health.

The CDR3: CASSFFGTAGHEQYF. The rearrangement joins TRBV12-3 or TRBV12-4 to TRBJ2-7; TCRdb's assignment of TRBD2 cannot be checked, as there is no DNA. The CDR3 has 15 residues.